The 32 T cell receptor beta chains given below trace back to one sample, sequenced in a study of blood T cell repertoires in COVID-19 (dated by TCRdb to 2020 to 2022). The method behind the library was the immunoSEQ multiplex PCR assay. The source is immuneACCESS, and TCRdb retained only in-frame sequences with V and J called. Part of the clones is not carried over; for the studies checked, unresolved V genes explain less than half of this, and the remainder is unexplained. For this sample the table gives 110,000 or so clones, of which around 85% were detected only once. The ten largest clones represent about 13% of the sample. Sequenced input: peripheral blood. Every receptor here comes from a human donor in a cohort sampled during active COVID-19.

The chain has TRBV3-1 (or the pseudogene TRBV3-2) and TRBJ1-1, with D tentatively TRBD1 (5 bases). Trimming took off 2 bases at V and 6 bases at J, with 16 bases between the two ends. The CDR3 length is 15 residues. Germline lookup yields CDR1 LGHDT and CDR2 YNNKEL (reference sequence). The CDR3 sequence: CASSQREGSSAEAFF. The CDR3, as DNA: TGTGCCAGCAGCCAAAGGGAGGGGTCGAGTGCTGAAGCTTTCTTT.

V is TRBV5-5 and J is TRBJ2-1; 7 nucleotides align to TRBD1. The ends lost 1 base at V and 4 bases at J; junction bases unmatched: 2. Per the germline V gene, CDR1 is SGHKS and CDR2 is YYEKEE (reference sequence). CDR3 size: 14 residues. Here the CDR3 reads CASSLQGVYNEQFF. For the CDR3, the DNA is TGTGCCAGCAGCTTGCAGGGGGTATACAATGAGCAGTTCTTC.

This clone was observed a handful of times. The rearrangement joins TRBV4-1 to TRBJ1-5; D is perhaps TRBD1 (6 bases). Per germline, CDR1 MGHRA and CDR2 YSYEKL. Trimming left V 1 base short and J 0 bases short, with 10 bases between. There are 16 residues in the CDR3. This chain's CDR3 is CASSQGGQISNQPQHF. CDR3 DNA: TGCGCCAGCAGCCAAGGCGGACAGATTAGCAATCAGCCCCAGCATTTT.

The V and J genes are TRBV29-1 and TRBJ1-2, with TRBD1 matching 7 bases. CDR3 length: 15 residues. CDR1 SQVTM and CDR2 ANQGSEA come from the germline V gene. The DNA for the CDR3 is TGCATTGACAGGGCTCGCCGACCCGATAACTATGGCTACACCTTC. Amino acids: CIDRARRPDNYGYTF.

The V call is TRBV27, the J call TRBJ2-1; 8 nucleotides agree with TRBD1. Losses at the gene ends were 3 bases for V and 2 bases for J; bases not matched to a gene: 3. Germline-derived CDR1 and CDR2 are MNHEY and SMNVEV (reference sequence). CDR3 size: 15 residues. CDR3 region: CASSFVRGPYNEQFF. For the CDR3, the DNA is TGTGCCAGCAGTTTTGTCAGGGGGCCCTACAATGAGCAGTTCTTC.

This clone was recorded only once. The chain is built from TRBV5-1 and TRBJ2-3; D may be TRBD2 (5 bases). The germline V gene has CDR1 SGHRS and CDR2 YFSETQ. With 2 bases removed from V and 0 bases from J, the gap between germline ends came to 7 bases. This CDR3 has 14 amino acids. In DNA, the CDR3 is TGCGCCAGCAGCTTAGCGGATAGCACAGATACGCAGTATTTT. This encodes CASSLADSTDTQYF.

The genes are TRBV3-1 (or the pseudogene TRBV3-2) and TRBJ2-6; D gene ambiguous. There are 16 residues in the CDR3. Trimming removed 1 base from V and 0 bases from J, with 7 bases in between. The V gene's germline CDR1 is LGHDT and CDR2 YNNKEL (reference sequence). Here the CDR3 reads CASSQVAPSGANVLTF. The CDR3 region has the DNA TGTGCCAGCAGCCAAGTTGCGCCCTCTGGGGCCAACGTCCTGACTTTC.

This sequence joins TRBV6-1 and TRBJ1-2, with D perhaps TRBD1 (5 bases). Germline CDR1 and CDR2: MNHNS and SASEGT. The CDR3 contains 13 residues. V lost 2 bases, J lost 9 bases, and 13 bases lay in between. The CDR3 nucleotides read TGTGCCAGCAGTGAACCTGCAGGGCGGCGCTACACCTTC. This encodes CASSEPAGRRYTF.

This clone appeared a few times. This sequence joins TRBV5-1 and TRBJ2-2; D ambiguous. CDR1 and CDR2 from the germline V gene are SGHRS and YFSETQ. CDR3 size: 14 residues. With 1 base removed from V and 5 bases from J, the gap between germline ends came to 9 bases. The CDR3 DNA reads TGCGCCAGCAGCTTGACAGTGGAAACCGGGGAGCTGTTTTTT. Protein sequence: CASSLTVETGELFF.

The V and J genes are TRBV19 and TRBJ1-5; 9 bases agree with TRBD1. The V segment lost 0 bases and the J segment 9 bases; nucleotides outside the gene matches: 9. This CDR3 is built from 16 residues. Germline CDR1 LNHDA, CDR2 SQIVND (reference sequence). The CDR3, as DNA: TGTGCCAGTAGTATAGATGGGACAGGGCGCGTGAGGCCCCAGCATTTT. Its protein is CASSIDGTGRVRPQHF. The full variable domain, completed using reference TRBV19 and TRBJ1-5, is DGGITQSPKYLFRKEGQNVTLSCEQNLNHDAMYWYRQDPGQGLRLIYYSQIVNDFQKGDIAEGYSVSREKKESFPLTVTSAQKNPTAFYLCASSIDGTGRVRPQHFGDGTRLSIL.

This clone has a handful of counts. V gene TRBV19 combines with J gene TRBJ1-2; 8 nucleotides agree with TRBD1. V trimming: 7 bases; J trimming: 10 bases; junction bases outside the gene matches: 8. The germline V gene encodes CDR1 LNHDA and CDR2 SQIVND (reference sequence). CDR3 length: 12 residues. CDR3 loop: CASNTDRGFYTF. For the CDR3, the DNA is TGTGCCAGTAACACCGACAGGGGATTCTACACCTTC. Based on the CDR3 plus reference TRBV19 and TRBJ1-2, the full variable domain is DGGITQSPKYLFRKEGQNVTLSCEQNLNHDAMYWYRQDPGQGLRLIYYSQIVNDFQKGDIAEGYSVSREKKESFPLTVTSAQKNPTAFYLCASNTDRGFYTFGSGTRLTVV.

V and J are TRBV19 and TRBJ1-5, with D unresolved. This CDR3 contains 14 residues. With 1 base removed from V and 4 bases from J, the gap between germline ends came to 8 bases. The germline V gene has CDR1 LNHDA and CDR2 SQIVND (reference sequence). CDR3 sequence: CASSIVAGNQPQHF. The CDR3 nucleotides are TGTGCCAGTAGTATAGTGGCCGGGAATCAGCCCCAGCATTTT.

V and J are TRBV29-1 and TRBJ2-5; D gene ambiguous. The germline gives CDR1 SQVTM, CDR2 ANQGSEA. Trimming stripped 7 bases from V and 4 bases from J, with 7 bases between. This CDR3 region has 10 residues. CDR3 coding DNA: TGCAGCGCCAGTACAGAGACCCAGTACTTC. It yields the protein CSASTETQYF.

The chain couples TRBV7-5 to TRBJ1-3. TRBV7-5 is an annotated pseudogene. This CDR3 comprises 14 residues. CDR3 sequence: CASRGGGPGNTIYF. CDR3 DNA sequence: TGTGCCAGCAGAGGCGGGGGGCCTGGAAACACCATATATTTT.

CDR3 nucleotides: TGTGCCAGCAGTCTCGGCGGCCCTAACAATGAGCAGTTCTTC. This gives the protein CASSLGGPNNEQFF. The rearrangement uses TRBV6-5 and TRBJ2-1, with no clear D. The ends were cut back, 5 bases at V and 5 bases at J, with 13 bases in the middle. Germline CDR1 and CDR2: MNHEY and SVGAGI. The CDR3 runs to 14 residues.

The rearrangement joins TRBV10-1 to TRBJ2-3; D may be TRBD2 (6 bases). Trimming removed 3 bases at V and 1 base at J, with 11 bases between. CDR3 length: 15 amino acids. Per the germline V gene, CDR1 is WNHNN and CDR2 is SYGVQD (reference sequence). The CDR3 here is CASSEDPGGTDTQYF. In DNA form, the CDR3 reads TGCGCCAGCAGTGAAGACCCGGGGGGCACAGATACGCAGTATTTT.

The gene calls are TRBV7-2 and TRBJ1-2; 9 bases align to TRBD1. J was trimmed by 6 bases and V by 5 bases; bases with no gene match: 10. There are 15 residues in the CDR3. Germline V lookup: CDR1 SGHTA, CDR2 FQGNSA. DNA of the CDR3: TGTGCCAGCAGCCTGGGGACAGGGTATTTCGATGGCTACACCTTC. Its protein product is CASSLGTGYFDGYTF.

This rearrangement joins TRBV7-2 to TRBJ2-7; a possible D gene is TRBD1 (5 bases). With 1 base removed from V and 7 bases from J, the gap between germline ends came to 14 bases. Germline V lookup: CDR1 SGHTA, CDR2 FQGNSA. This CDR3 is 14 amino acids long. CDR3 sequence reads: CASSLERAGREQYF. In nucleotides, the CDR3 is TGTGCCAGCAGCTTAGAAAGGGCAGGGCGGGAGCAGTACTTC.

V is TRBV20-1 and J is TRBJ1-3; D remains ambiguous. This CDR3 has 11 amino acids. V shed 6 bases and J shed 4 bases, with 7 bases lying between them. Germline V gene lookup returns CDR1 DFQATT and CDR2 SNEGSKA (reference sequence). CDR3 sequence (DNA): TGCAGTGCGTGGGCAGGAAACACCATATATTTT. It translates to CSAWAGNTIYF.

This rearrangement joins TRBV28 to TRBJ1-4, with D perhaps TRBD1 (5 bases). The CDR3 extends over 16 amino acids. The V end was cut by 3 bases, the J end by 3 bases, with 14 bases between. CDR1 MDHEN and CDR2 SYDVKM come from the germline V gene. CDR3 protein: CASSLTRQLANEKLFF. The CDR3 DNA sequence: TGTGCCAGCAGTTTGACCCGACAGCTGGCTAATGAAAAACTGTTTTTT.

This clone was found once. The rearrangement links TRBV7-2 to TRBJ2-7; weak D call: TRBD2 (5 bases). Germline lookup yields CDR1 SGHTA and CDR2 FQGNSA. Between the trimmed V and J ends, which lost 1 base and 5 bases, there was a span of 12 bases. This CDR3 spans 14 amino acids. CDR3 in DNA: TGTGCCAGCAGCTTAGATCTAGCTAAGAACGAGCAGTACTTC. It specifies CASSLDLAKNEQYF. Combining the CDR3 with reference TRBV7-2 and TRBJ2-7 gives the whole variable domain GAGVSQSPSNKVTEKGKDVELRCDPISGHTALYWYRQSLGQGLEFLIYFQGNSAPDKSGLPSDRFSAERTGGSVSTLTIQRTQQEDSAVYLCASSLDLAKNEQYFGPGTRLTVT.

V gene TRBV6-6 combines with J gene TRBJ1-6; D might be TRBD1 (6 bases). Germline CDR1 MNHNY, CDR2 SVGAGI (reference sequence). V was trimmed by 6 bases and J by 5 bases, leaving 14 bases between them. The CDR3 contains 15 residues. CDR3 loop: CASSDAGVNNSPLHF. CDR3 nucleotides: TGTGCCAGCAGCGACGCAGGGGTAAATAATTCACCCCTCCACTTT.

The V call is TRBV6-5, the J call TRBJ1-1; 9 bases fit TRBD1. Germline assignment: CDR1 MNHEY and CDR2 SVGAGI. The CDR3 totals 15 residues. The V gene end was trimmed by 2 bases and the J gene end by 4 bases; junction bases not matched to a gene: 5. The CDR3 sequence: CASSYVGQGTTEAFF. CDR3 coding DNA: TGTGCCAGCAGTTACGTGGGACAGGGAACCACTGAAGCTTTCTTT.

The chain combines TRBV5-1 with TRBJ1-1; D not certain. Germline V CDR1 and CDR2: SGHRS, YFSETQ. V was pared by 0 bases and J by 1 base, with 7 bases between. CDR3 length: 14 amino acids. The DNA of the CDR3 is TGCGCCAGCAGCTTGGCCCCAGAGAACACTGAAGCTTTCTTT. As protein: CASSLAPENTEAFF.

The rearrangement uses TRBV6-5 and TRBJ1-1; TRBD1 matches at 7 bases. V lost 6 bases, J lost 0 bases, and 4 bases stayed unmatched. The CDR3 extends over 14 amino acids. Per the germline V gene, CDR1 is MNHEY and CDR2 is SVGAGI. The chain's CDR3 is CASRRDSMNTEAFF. The CDR3 DNA is TGTGCCAGCAGAAGGGACAGTATGAACACTGAAGCTTTCTTT.

The rearrangement joins TRBV6-5 to TRBJ2-1, with 10 nucleotides matching TRBD2. The J segment lost 6 bases and the V segment lost 6 bases, leaving 5 bases of the junction unmatched. Germline lookup yields CDR1 MNHEY and CDR2 SVGAGI. This CDR3 is 14 amino acids long. The CDR3 DNA is TGTGCCAGCAGAACTAGCGGGGAGTCCAATGAGCAGTTCTTC. It encodes CASRTSGESNEQFF.

The V and J genes are TRBV11-2 and TRBJ2-7; tentative D call: TRBD2 (5 bases). Trimming shortened V by 3 bases and J by 4 bases, and 7 bases separated the two germline ends. Germline values: CDR1 SGHAT, CDR2 FQNNGV. The CDR3 has 12 amino acids. The DNA of the CDR3 is TGTGCCAGCAGCTTGAGGGATTACGAGCAGTACTTC. Translating it yields CASSLRDYEQYF. Filled out from reference TRBV11-2 and TRBJ2-7, the complete variable domain reads EAGVAQSPRYKIIEKRQSVAFWCNPISGHATLYWYQQILGQGPKLLIQFQNNGVVDDSQLPKDRFSAERLKGVDSTLKIQPAKLEDSAVYLCASSLRDYEQYFGPGTRLTVT.

The rearrangement links TRBV18 to TRBJ1-2, with D possibly TRBD1 on 5 matching bases. V was cut by 3 bases and J by 3 bases, with 11 bases left in between. This CDR3 spans 14 amino acids. Germline loops: CDR1 KGHSH, CDR2 LQKENI. The CDR3 sequence is CASSPGGDHYGYTF. The CDR3 DNA reads as TGTGCCAGCTCACCCGGGGGGGACCACTATGGCTACACCTTC.

This clone came up a few times. As DNA, the CDR3 is TGTGCCAGCAGTGTCAAGGGCCAGGGTGGCTACACCTTC. This translates into CASSVKGQGGYTF. The chain joins TRBV25-1 to TRBJ1-2; perhaps TRBD1 as D (5 bases). Germline lookup yields CDR1 MGHDK and CDR2 SYGVNS. Trimming stripped 4 bases from V and 7 bases from J, with 13 bases between. CDR3 length equals 13 residues.

CDR3 loop: CASSPGGYGYTF. CDR3 nucleotide sequence: TGCGCCAGCAGCCCCGGGGGCTATGGCTACACCTTC. V usage is TRBV5-1 and J usage is TRBJ1-2; D may be TRBD1 (5 bases). The CDR3 runs to 12 residues. Germline values: CDR1 SGHRS, CDR2 YFSETQ. V lost 4 bases and J lost 4, with 8 bases in between.

The chain carries TRBV5-1 and TRBJ2-4; D perhaps matches TRBD1 (6 bases). The CDR3 runs to 13 residues. Between the trimmed V and J ends, which lost 1 base and 11 bases, there was a span of 13 bases. Germline V gene lookup returns CDR1 SGHRS and CDR2 YFSETQ. The CDR3 DNA follows: TGCGCCAGCAGCTTGCAAGCTGAGGGGGTTCAGTACTTC. Protein sequence: CASSLQAEGVQYF.

The rearrangement joins TRBV10-3 to TRBJ1-5; tentative D call: TRBD1 (6 bases). Germline V CDR1 and CDR2: ENHRY, SYGVKD. V dropped 5 bases and J dropped 4 bases, with 12 bases sitting between them. The CDR3 is 14 amino acids. For the CDR3, the DNA is TGTGCCATCAGTCCGGGGGGCAGTAATCAGCCCCAGCATTTT. Residues: CAISPGGSNQPQHF.